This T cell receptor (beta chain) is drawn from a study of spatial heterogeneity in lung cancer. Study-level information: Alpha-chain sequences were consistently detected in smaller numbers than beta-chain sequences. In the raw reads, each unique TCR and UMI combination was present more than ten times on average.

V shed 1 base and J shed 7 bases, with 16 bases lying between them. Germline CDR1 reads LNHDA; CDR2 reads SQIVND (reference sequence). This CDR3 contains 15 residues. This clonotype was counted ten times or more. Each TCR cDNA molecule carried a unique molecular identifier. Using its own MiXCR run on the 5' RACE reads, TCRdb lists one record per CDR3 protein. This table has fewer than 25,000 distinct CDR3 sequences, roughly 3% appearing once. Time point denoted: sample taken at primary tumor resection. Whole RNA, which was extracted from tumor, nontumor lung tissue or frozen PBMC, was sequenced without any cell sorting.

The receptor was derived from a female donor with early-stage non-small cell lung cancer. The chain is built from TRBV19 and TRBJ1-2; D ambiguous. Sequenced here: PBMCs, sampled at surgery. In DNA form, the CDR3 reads TGTGCCAGTAGTATAGCCAGCGCGGAGGTGGGTGGCTACACCTTC. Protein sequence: CASSIASAEVGGYTF.